This T cell receptor (beta chain) was sequenced for a study of T cell repertoires in cytomegalovirus infection. On the study more broadly: Through public TCR beta signatures, both CMV infection and matching HLA type were indicated.

One entry per CDR3 protein, called by TCRdb with MiXCR from the reads. Among approximately 550,000 distinct CDR3 sequences listed, 16% were seen once. Turning to this clonotype: Its antigen is unknown.

CDR3 length: 17 residues. The V end was cut by 6 bases, the J end by 0 bases, with 15 bases between. Germline V gene sequence: CDR1 MDHEN, CDR2 SYDVKM. Study-wide points: Across the ex vivo response, the dominant clonotypes were HLA-C-restricted CMV-specific TCR beta clonotypes. Carriers of CMV plus the relevant HLA were identified by cumulative public TCR beta family frequency.

The rearrangement links TRBV28 to TRBJ2-6; maybe TRBD1 (5 bases). The clonotype was recovered from a human donor in good health (CMV status not recorded). Some clones in this sample may be carry-over from other donors' samples. Sequencing used CD8+ T cells from PBMCs. In DNA form, the CDR3 reads TGTGCCAGCAGCCTTGACAGCGAAAACTCTGGGGCCAACGTCCTGACTTTC. Its translation is CASSLDSENSGANVLTF.